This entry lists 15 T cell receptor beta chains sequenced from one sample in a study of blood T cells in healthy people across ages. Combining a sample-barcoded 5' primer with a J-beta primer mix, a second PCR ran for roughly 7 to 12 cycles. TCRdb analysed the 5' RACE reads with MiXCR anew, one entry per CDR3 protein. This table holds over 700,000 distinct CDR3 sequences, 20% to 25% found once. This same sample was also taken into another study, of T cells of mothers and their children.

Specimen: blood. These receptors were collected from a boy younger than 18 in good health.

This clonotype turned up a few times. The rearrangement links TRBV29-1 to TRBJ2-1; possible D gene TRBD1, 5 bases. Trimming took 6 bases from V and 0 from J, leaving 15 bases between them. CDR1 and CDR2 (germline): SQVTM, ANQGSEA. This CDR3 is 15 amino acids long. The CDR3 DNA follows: TGCAGCGTCCTCCCGACAGTGAGCTCCTACAATGAGCAGTTCTTC. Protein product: CSVLPTVSSYNEQFF.

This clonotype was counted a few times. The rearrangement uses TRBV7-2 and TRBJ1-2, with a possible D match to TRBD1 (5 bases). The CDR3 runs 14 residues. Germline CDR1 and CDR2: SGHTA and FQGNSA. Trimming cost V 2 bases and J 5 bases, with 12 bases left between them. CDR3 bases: TGTGCCAGCAGCTTAATTCGGGGGAATTATGGCTACACCTTC. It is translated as CASSLIRGNYGYTF.

The CDR3 here is CASSLDSTDQPQHF. The CDR3 DNA reads as TGTGCCAGCAGCCTGGACAGTACGGATCAGCCCCAGCATTTT. The V call is TRBV28, the J call TRBJ1-5, with D possibly being TRBD1 (6 bases). In germline, CDR1 is MDHEN, CDR2 SYDVKM. V was pared by 6 bases and J by 5 bases, with 14 bases between. The CDR3 runs 14 residues.

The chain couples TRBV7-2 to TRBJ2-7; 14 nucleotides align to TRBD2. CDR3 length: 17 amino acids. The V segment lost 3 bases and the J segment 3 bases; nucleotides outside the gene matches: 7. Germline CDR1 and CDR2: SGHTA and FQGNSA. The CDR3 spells CASSFTSGTSGSYEQYF. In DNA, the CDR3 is TGTGCCAGCAGCTTTACTTCCGGGACTAGCGGGAGCTACGAGCAGTACTTC.

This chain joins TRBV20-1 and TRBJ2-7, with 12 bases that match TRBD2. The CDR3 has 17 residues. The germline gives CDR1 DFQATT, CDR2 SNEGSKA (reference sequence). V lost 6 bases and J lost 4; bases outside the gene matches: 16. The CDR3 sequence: CSAEERLAGASPYEQYF. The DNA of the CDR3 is TGCAGTGCCGAGGAAAGACTAGCGGGAGCTTCGCCATACGAGCAGTACTTC.

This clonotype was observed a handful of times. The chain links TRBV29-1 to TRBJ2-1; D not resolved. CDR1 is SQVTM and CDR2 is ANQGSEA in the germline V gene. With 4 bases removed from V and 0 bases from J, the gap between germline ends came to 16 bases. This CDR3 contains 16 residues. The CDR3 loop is CSVVKWLGSSYNEQFF. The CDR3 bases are TGCAGCGTTGTGAAGTGGTTAGGGTCCTCCTACAATGAGCAGTTCTTC.

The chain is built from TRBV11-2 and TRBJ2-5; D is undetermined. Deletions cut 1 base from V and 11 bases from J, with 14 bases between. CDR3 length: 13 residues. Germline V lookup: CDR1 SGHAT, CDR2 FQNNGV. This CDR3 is CASSLVAASEQYF. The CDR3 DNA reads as TGTGCCAGCAGCTTAGTTGCGGCGTCTGAGCAGTACTTC.

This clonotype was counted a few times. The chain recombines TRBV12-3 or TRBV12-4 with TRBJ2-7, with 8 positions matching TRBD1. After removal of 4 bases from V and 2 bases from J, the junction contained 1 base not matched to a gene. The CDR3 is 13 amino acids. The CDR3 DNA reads TGTGCCAGCAGTTGGACAGGGACCTACGAGCAGTACTTC. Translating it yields CASSWTGTYEQYF.

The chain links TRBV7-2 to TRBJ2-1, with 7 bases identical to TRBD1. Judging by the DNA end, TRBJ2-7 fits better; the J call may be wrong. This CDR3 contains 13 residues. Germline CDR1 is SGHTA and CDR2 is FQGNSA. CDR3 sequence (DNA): TGTGCCTCCTGTAAGGGGGCGAGGAACGAGCAGTACTTC. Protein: CASCKGARNEQYF.

CDR3 amino acids: CASSSPGSGERGGQSPDTQYF. The DNA of the CDR3 is TGTGCCAGCAGCTCTCCCGGCAGCGGCGAGCGGGGGGGCCAAAGTCCAGATACGCAGTATTTT. This chain connects TRBV11-2 to TRBJ2-3, with 10 bases identical to TRBD2. Trimming took 4 bases from V and 4 from J; bases not matched to a gene: 23. The CDR3 runs to 21 residues. CDR1 SGHAT and CDR2 FQNNGV come from the germline V gene.

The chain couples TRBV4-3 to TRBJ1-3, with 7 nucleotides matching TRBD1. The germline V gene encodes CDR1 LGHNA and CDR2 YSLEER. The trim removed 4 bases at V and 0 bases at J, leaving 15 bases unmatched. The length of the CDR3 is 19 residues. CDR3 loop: CASSPDRALIVHSGNTIYF. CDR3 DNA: TGCGCCAGCAGCCCTGACAGGGCCCTCATTGTCCACTCTGGAAACACCATATATTTT.

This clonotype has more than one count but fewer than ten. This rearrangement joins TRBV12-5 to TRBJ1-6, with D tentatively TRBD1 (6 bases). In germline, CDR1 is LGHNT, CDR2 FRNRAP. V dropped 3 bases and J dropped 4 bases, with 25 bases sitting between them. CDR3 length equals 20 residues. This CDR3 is CASGFPSGQLSSTYNSPLHF. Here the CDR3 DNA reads TGTGCTAGTGGTTTCCCCTCCGGACAGCTTTCCTCCACTTATAATTCACCCCTCCACTTT.

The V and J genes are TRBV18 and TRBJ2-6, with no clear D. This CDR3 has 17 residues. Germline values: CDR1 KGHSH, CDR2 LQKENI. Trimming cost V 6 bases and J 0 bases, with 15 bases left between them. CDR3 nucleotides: TGTGCCAGCTCCCATGGAGTTTCAGGCTCTGGGGCCAACGTCCTGACTTTC. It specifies CASSHGVSGSGANVLTF.

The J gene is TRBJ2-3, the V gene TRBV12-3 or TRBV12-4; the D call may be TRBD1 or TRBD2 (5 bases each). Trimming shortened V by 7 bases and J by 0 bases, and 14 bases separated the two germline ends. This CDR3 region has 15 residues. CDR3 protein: CASNPGPSSTDTQYF. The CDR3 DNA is TGTGCCAGCAACCCGGGGCCGTCGAGCACAGATACGCAGTATTTT.

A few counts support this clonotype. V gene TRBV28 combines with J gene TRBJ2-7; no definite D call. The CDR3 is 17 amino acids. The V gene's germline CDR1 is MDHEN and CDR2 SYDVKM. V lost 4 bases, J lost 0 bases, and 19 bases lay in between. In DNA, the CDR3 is TGTGCCAGCAGTTCCCCCCCGTGGCCGAAGAGCTCCTACGAGCAGTACTTC. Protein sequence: CASSSPPWPKSSYEQYF.